A selection of T cell receptor beta chains follows, all from one sample in a study of human T cells and chemical hapten exposure. TCRdb re-derived calls from the RACE reads in MiXCR, one entry per CDR3 protein. The table has about 380,000 distinct CDR3 sequences, more than 4.5% seen once. This sample comprised whole blood, obtained in connection with sensitization to the hapten diphenylcyclopropenone (DPC). The receptors stem from a woman between 45 and 60 years old with alopecia areata. Some clones in this sample may be carry-over from other donors' samples. Each CDR3 is given with its conserved first and last residue. A D gene is named only where the DNA matches it firmly. Where a row states a size, it is once, few, many or the class of an expanded clone; other rows omit it.

TRBD2	many	TRBJ2-1	TRBV4-2	CASSQGPGLAGDEQFF	TGTGCCAGCAGCCAAGGCCCGGGACTAGCGGGAGATGAGCAGTTCTTC
TRBD1	few	TRBJ2-3	TRBV29-1	CSSGGAGGADTQYF	TGCAGCTCGGGTGGCGCAGGGGGCGCAGATACGCAGTATTTT
-	many	TRBJ1-2	TRBV6-1	CASSEAVLRGLDGYTF	TGTGCCAGCAGTGAAGCCGTATTGCGGGGATTGGATGGCTACACCTTC
TRBD2	many	TRBJ2-1	TRBV4-2	CASSPKALLAGADEQFF	TGTGCCAGCAGCCCCAAGGCCCTACTAGCGGGGGCCGATGAGCAGTTCTTC
-	-	TRBJ1-6	TRBV4-2	CASSPYVTGQPSPLHF	TGTGCCAGCAGCCCCTATGTGACAGGACAGCCTTCACCCCTCCACTTT
TRBD1	few	TRBJ1-1	TRBV9	CASAQGTVNTEAFF	TGTGCCAGCGCGCAAGGGACAGTGAACACTGAAGCTTTCTTT
TRBD1	many	TRBJ1-6	TRBV28	CASSLMPGQYNSPLHF	TGTGCCAGCAGTTTAATGCCGGGACAGTATAATTCACCCCTCCACTTT
TRBD2	many	TRBJ2-1	TRBV5-1	CASSPGGSGGYNEQFF	TGCGCCAGCAGCCCTGGGGGTAGCGGGGGATACAATGAGCAGTTCTTC
TRBD2	few	TRBJ2-3	TRBV24-1	CATSDPSSGTITDTQYF	TGTGCCACCAGTGATCCGAGTAGCGGGACTATCACAGATACGCAGTATTTT
-	few	TRBJ1-3	TRBV5-6	CASSLEGRYGNTIYF	TGTGCCAGCAGCTTGGAGGGGCGGTATGGAAACACCATATATTTT
-	many	TRBJ1-2	TRBV27	CASSLTGVYYTF	TGTGCCAGCAGTTTAACGGGAGTGTACTACACCTTC
TRBD1	many	TRBJ1-2	TRBV6-1	CASSASGDRGLDGYTF	TGTGCCAGCAGTGCTTCCGGGGACAGGGGGTTGGATGGCTACACCTTC
-	-	TRBJ2-3	TRBV7-2	CASSELITDTQYF	TGTGCCAGTAGCGAACTGATCACAGATACGCAGTATTTT
TRBD1	few	TRBJ2-1	TRBV12-3/TRBV12-4	CASRDRGIDNEQFF	TGTGCCAGCAGGGACAGGGGTATAGACAATGAGCAGTTCTTC
TRBD1	many	TRBJ2-7	TRBV5-1	CASSLRTGPYEQYF	TGCGCCAGCAGCCTAAGGACAGGGCCCTACGAGCAGTACTTC
-	-	TRBJ2-4	TRBV7-7	CASSPPKGRRPKNIQYF	TGTGCCAGCAGCCCACCGAAGGGACGGCGGCCCAAAAACATTCAGTACTTC
-	-	TRBJ2-6	TRBV5-4	CASSQLGGANVLTF	TGTGCCAGCAGCCAACTAGGGGGGGCCAACGTCCTGACTTTC